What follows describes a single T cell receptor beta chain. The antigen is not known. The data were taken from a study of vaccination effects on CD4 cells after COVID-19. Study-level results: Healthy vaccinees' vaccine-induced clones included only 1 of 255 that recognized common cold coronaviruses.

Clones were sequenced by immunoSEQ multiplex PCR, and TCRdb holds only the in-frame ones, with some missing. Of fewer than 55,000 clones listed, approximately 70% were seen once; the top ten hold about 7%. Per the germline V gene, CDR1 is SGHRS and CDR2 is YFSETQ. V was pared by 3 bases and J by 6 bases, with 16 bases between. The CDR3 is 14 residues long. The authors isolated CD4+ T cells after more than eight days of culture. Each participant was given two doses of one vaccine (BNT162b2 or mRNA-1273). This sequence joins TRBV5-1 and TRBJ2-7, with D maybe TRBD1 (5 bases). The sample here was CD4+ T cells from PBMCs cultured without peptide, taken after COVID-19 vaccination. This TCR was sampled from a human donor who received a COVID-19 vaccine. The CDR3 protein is CASSSTVDISEQYF. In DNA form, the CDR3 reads TGCGCCAGCAGCTCGACAGTTGACATCTCCGAGCAGTACTTC.